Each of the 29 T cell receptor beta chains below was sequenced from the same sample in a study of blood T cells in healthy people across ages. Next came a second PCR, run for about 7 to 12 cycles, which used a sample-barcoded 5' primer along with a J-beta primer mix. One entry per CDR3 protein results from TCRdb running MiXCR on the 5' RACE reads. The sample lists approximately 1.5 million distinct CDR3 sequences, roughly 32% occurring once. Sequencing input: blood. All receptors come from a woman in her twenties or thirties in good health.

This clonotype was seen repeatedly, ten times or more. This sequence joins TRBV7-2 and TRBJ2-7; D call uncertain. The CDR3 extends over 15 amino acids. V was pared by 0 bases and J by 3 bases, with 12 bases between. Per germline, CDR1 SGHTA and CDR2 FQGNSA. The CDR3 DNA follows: TGTGCCAGCAGCTTAGCCCCGACCAGTTTCTACGAGCAGTACTTC. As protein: CASSLAPTSFYEQYF.

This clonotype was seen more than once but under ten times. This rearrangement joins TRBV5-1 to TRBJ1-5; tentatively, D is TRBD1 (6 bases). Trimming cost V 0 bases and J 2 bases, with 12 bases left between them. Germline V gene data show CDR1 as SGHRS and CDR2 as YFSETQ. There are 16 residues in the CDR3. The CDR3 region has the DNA TGCGCCAGCAGCTTGGAAGGGGGTGTGGGCAATCAGCCCCAGCATTTT. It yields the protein CASSLEGGVGNQPQHF.

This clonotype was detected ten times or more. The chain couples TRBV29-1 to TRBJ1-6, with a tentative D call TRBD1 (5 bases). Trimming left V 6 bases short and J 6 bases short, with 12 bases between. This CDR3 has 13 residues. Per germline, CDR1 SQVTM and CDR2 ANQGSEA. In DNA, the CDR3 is TGCAGCGTCCTAGACAGAATTAATTCACCCCTCCACTTT. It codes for CSVLDRINSPLHF.

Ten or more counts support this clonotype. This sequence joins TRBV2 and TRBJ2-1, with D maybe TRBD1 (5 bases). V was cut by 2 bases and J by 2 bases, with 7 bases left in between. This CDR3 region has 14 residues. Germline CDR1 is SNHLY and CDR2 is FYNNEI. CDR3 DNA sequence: TGTGCCAGCAGTGAACAGGGCCCCTACAATGAGCAGTTCTTC. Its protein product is CASSEQGPYNEQFF.

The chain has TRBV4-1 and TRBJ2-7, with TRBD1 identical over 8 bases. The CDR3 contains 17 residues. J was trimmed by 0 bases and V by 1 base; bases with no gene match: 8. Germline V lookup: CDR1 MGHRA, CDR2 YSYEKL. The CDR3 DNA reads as TGCGCCAGCAGCCAAGTCGCAGGGGGCGACTACTCCTACGAGCAGTACTTC. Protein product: CASSQVAGGDYSYEQYF.

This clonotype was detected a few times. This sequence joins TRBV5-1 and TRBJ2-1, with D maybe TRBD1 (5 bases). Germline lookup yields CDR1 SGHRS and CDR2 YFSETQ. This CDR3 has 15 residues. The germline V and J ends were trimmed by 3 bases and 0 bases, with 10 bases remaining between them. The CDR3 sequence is CASSSTDDSYNEQFF. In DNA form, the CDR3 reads TGCGCCAGCAGCTCGACAGACGACTCCTACAATGAGCAGTTCTTC.

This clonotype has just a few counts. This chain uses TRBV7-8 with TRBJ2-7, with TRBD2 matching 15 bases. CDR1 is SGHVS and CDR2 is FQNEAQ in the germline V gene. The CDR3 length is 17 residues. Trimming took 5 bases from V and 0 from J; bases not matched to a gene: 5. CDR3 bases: TGTGCCAGCAGCGTGGGACTAGCGGGAGGATCCTCCTACGAGCAGTACTTC. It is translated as CASSVGLAGGSSYEQYF.

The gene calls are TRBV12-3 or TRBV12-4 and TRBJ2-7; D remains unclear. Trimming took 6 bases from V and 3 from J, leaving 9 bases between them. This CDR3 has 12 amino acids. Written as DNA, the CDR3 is TGTGCCAGCAGAGGGATTCTCTACGAGCAGTACTTC. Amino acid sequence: CASRGILYEQYF.

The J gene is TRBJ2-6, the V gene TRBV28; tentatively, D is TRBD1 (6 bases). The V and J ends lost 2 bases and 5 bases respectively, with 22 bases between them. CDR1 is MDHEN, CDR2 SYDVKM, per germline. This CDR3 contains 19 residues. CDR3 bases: TGTGCCAGCAGTTTACTGTCGACAGGCGGACCTCTGAGGGCCAACGTCCTGACTTTC. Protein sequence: CASSLLSTGGPLRANVLTF.

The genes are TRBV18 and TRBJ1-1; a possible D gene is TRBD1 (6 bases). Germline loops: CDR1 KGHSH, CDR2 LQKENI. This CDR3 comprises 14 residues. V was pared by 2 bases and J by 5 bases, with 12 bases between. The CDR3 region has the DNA TGTGCCAGCTCACCAGTATCTACAGGGACTGAAGCTTTCTTT. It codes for CASSPVSTGTEAFF.

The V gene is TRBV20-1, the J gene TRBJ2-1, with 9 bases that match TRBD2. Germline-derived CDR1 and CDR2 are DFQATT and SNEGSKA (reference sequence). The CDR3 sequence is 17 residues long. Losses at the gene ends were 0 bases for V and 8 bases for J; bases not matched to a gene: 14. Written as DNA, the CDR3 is TGCAGTGCTAGAGAACCGGGGGGCGGGAGGGCCTCCGATGAGCAGTTCTTC. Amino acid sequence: CSAREPGGGRASDEQFF.

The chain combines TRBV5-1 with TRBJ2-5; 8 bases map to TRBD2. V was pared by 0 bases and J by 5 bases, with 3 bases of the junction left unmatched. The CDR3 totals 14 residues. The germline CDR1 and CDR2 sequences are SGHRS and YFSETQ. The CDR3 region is CASSLGTSMETQYF. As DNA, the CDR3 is TGCGCCAGCAGCTTGGGGACTAGCATGGAGACCCAGTACTTC.

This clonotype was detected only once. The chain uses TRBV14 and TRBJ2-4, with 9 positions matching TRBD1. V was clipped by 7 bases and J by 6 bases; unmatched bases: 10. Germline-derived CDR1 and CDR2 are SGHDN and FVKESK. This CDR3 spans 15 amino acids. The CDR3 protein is CASNLRTGELNIQYF. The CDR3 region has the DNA TGTGCCAGCAACCTACGGACAGGGGAACTAAACATTCAGTACTTC.

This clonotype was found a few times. CDR3 nucleotide sequence: TGTGCCAGCAGTTTACAGGGACTAGCGGGAAGGAGCACCGGGGAGCTGTTTTTT. Protein: CASSLQGLAGRSTGELFF. The chain combines TRBV28 with TRBJ2-2; 13 bases are a match to TRBD2. The CDR3 is made up of 18 amino acids. J was trimmed by 4 bases and V by 2 bases; bases with no gene match: 7. Germline-derived CDR1 and CDR2 are MDHEN and SYDVKM.

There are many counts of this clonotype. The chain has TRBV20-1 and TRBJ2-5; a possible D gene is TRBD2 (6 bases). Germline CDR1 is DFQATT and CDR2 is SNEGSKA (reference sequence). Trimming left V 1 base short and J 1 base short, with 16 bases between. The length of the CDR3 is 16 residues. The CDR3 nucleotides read TGCAGTGCTAGAGCCCTCCCCGCGCGGGGCCAAGAGACCCAGTACTTC. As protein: CSARALPARGQETQYF.

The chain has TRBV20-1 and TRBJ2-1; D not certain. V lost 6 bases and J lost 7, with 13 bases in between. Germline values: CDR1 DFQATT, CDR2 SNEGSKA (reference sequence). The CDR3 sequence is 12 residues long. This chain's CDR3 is CSAGANWNEQFF. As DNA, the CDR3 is TGCAGTGCCGGAGCTAACTGGAATGAGCAGTTCTTC.

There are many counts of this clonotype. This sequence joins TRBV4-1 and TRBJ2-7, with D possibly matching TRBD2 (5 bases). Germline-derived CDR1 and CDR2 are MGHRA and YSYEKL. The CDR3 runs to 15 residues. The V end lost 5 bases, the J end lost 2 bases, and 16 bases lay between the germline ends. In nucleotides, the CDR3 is TGCGCCAGCAGCTTACATCGGACTCAGACCTACGAGCAGTACTTC. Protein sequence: CASSLHRTQTYEQYF.

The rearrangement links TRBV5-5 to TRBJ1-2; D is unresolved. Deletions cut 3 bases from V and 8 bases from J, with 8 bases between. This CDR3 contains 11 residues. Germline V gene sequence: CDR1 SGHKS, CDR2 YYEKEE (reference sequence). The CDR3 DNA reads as TGTGCCAGCAGCTCCGGAGAGGGCTACACCTTC. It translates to CASSSGEGYTF.

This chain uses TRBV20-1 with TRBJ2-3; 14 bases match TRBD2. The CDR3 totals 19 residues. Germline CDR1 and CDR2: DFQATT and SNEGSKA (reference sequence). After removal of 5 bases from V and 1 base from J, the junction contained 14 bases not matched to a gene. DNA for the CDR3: TGCAGTGCTCAACTTTCACCGGGACTAGCGGGAGAAGGCACAGATACGCAGTATTTT. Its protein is CSAQLSPGLAGEGTDTQYF.

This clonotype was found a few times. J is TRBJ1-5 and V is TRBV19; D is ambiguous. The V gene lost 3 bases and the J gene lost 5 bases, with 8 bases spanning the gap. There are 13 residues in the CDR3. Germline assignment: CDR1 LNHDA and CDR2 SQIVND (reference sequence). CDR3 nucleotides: TGTGCCAGTAGTATGGGTAGGCATCAGCCCCAGCATTTT. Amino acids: CASSMGRHQPQHF.

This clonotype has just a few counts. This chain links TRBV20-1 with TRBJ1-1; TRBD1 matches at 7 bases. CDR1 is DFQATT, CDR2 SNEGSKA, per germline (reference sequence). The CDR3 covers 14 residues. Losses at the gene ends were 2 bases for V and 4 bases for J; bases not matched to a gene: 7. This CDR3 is CSARNTGAATEAFF. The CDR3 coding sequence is TGCAGTGCTAGAAATACAGGGGCGGCCACTGAAGCTTTCTTT.

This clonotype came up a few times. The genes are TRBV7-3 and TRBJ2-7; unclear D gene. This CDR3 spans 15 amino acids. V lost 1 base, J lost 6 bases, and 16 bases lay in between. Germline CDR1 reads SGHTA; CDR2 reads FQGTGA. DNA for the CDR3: TGTGCCAGCAGCTTAAACCCGGCAGGTGCAGGCGAGCAGTACTTC. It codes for CASSLNPAGAGEQYF.

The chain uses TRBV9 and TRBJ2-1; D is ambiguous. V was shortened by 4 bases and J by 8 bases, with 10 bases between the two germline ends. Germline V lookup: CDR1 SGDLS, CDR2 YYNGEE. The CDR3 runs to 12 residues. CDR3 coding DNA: TGTGCCAGCAGCCCCACGTCCGATGAGCAGTTCTTC. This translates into CASSPTSDEQFF.

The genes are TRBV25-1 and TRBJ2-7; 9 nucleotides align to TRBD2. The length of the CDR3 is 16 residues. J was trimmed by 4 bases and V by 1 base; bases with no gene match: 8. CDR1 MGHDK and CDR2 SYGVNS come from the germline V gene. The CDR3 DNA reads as TGTGCCAGCAGTGAATCGGAGGCGGGAGGGAAGTACGAGCAGTACTTC. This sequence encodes CASSESEAGGKYEQYF.

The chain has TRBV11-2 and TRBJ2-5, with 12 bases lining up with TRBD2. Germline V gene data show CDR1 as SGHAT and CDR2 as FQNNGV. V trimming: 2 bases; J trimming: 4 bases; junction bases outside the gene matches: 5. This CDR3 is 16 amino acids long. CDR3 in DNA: TGTGCCAGCAGCTTACTAGCGGGAGGGCGGAGAGAGACCCAGTACTTC. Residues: CASSLLAGGRRETQYF.

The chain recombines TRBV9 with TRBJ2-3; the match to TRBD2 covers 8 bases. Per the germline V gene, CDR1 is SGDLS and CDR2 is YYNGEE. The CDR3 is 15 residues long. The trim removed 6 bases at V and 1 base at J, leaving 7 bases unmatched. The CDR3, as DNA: TGTGCCAGCAACACTTTGCGGGGGGGCACAGATACGCAGTATTTT. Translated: CASNTLRGGTDTQYF.

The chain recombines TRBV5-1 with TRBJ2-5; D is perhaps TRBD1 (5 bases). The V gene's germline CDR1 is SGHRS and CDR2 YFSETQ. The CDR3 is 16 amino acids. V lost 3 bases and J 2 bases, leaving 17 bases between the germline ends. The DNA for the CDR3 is TGCGCCAGCAGCTGGGGTCTGGGGCCAGGACAAGAGACCCAGTACTTC. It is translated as CASSWGLGPGQETQYF. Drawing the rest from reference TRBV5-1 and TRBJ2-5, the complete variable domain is KAGVTQTPRYLIKTRGQQVTLSCSPISGHRSVSWYQQTPGQGLQFLFEYFSETQRNKGNFPGRFSGRQFSNSRSEMNVSTLELGDSALYLCASSWGLGPGQETQYFGPGTRLLVL.

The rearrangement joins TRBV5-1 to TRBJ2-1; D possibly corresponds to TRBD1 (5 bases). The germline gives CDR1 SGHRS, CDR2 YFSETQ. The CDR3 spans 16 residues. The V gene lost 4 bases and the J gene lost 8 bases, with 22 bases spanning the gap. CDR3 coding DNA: TGCGCCAGCAGCCGGTTCCTGGGGCGCGCCTGGGATGAGCAGTTCTTC. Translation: CASSRFLGRAWDEQFF.

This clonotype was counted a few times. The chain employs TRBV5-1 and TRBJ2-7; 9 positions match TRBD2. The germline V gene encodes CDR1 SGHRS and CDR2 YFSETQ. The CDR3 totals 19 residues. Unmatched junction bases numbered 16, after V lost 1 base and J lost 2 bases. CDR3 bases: TGCGCCAGCAGCTTGAGAGGAGCGGGAGGTCTCGTGGGAACCTACGAGCAGTACTTC. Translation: CASSLRGAGGLVGTYEQYF.